Presented here are 13 T cell receptor beta chains from one specimen sequenced in a study of blood T cell repertoires in COVID-19 (dated by TCRdb to 2019 to 2021). Receptor libraries were prepared by the immunoSEQ multiplex PCR assay. TCRdb provides this immuneACCESS table in a form limited to in-frame rearrangements. Some clones are lacking; in checked studies, under half of them reflect an unresolved V gene, and why the rest are absent is not known. This sample gives 150,000 to 200,000 clones in total; approximately 84% of them show up just once. More than 10% of the sample is taken by the ten largest. The sample consisted of PBMCs or T cells enriched from blood (not recorded which). These receptors were taken from a man aged 45-65 years who had recovered from COVID-19.

V is TRBV5-1 and J is TRBJ1-3; 9 bases line up with TRBD1. J lost 2 bases, V lost 7 bases, and 4 bases had no gene match. The germline V gene has CDR1 SGHRS and CDR2 YFSETQ. The CDR3 covers 14 residues. The CDR3 sequence is CASSTGGAGNTIYF. The CDR3 nucleotides read TGCGCCAGCTCGACAGGGGGAGCTGGAAACACCATATATTTT.

V gene TRBV6-5 combines with J gene TRBJ1-5; 8 bases match TRBD1. V lost 7 bases to trimming and J lost 7 bases; unmatched junction nucleotides: 12. The CDR3 covers 15 residues. CDR1 is MNHEY and CDR2 is SVGAGI in the germline V gene. The CDR3 is CASIAGTGADQPQHF. As DNA, the CDR3 is TGTGCCAGCATTGCCGGGACAGGCGCGGACCAGCCCCAGCATTTT.

The chain employs TRBV5-1 and TRBJ1-2; possibly TRBD1 for D (6 bases). The CDR3 covers 15 residues. The germline CDR1 and CDR2 sequences are SGHRS and YFSETQ. The germline V and J ends were trimmed by 0 bases and 3 bases, with 12 bases remaining between them. CDR3 bases: TGCGCCAGCAGCTTGGACATTGACAGGCACTATGGCTACACCTTC. This translates into CASSLDIDRHYGYTF.

Here the CDR3 reads CASSLAVEGNVLTF. As DNA, the CDR3 is TGCGCCAGCAGCTTGGCCGTGGAGGGCAACGTCCTGACTTTC. J is TRBJ2-6 and V is TRBV5-1; TRBD2 is a possible D gene (6 bases). The CDR3 is 14 amino acids. Trimming cost V 0 bases and J 9 bases, with 10 bases left between them. Germline loops: CDR1 SGHRS, CDR2 YFSETQ.

CDR3 bases: TGTGCCAGCAGTTATAGAGGCCGCCTACCCTACTATGGCTACACCTTC. Encoded protein: CASSYRGRLPYYGYTF. The chain carries TRBV6-2 or TRBV6-3 and TRBJ1-2; D call uncertain. The V gene lost 3 bases and the J gene lost 3 bases, with 17 bases spanning the gap. Germline V gene data show CDR1 as MNHEY and CDR2 as SVGEGT. The CDR3 has 16 residues.

This chain joins TRBV5-1 and TRBJ2-5; TRBD2 matches at 10 bases. Germline assignment: CDR1 SGHRS and CDR2 YFSETQ. The CDR3 sequence is 15 residues long. Germline trimming cut 4 bases from V and 0 bases from J; bases unmatched to any gene: 3. The DNA of the CDR3 is TGCGCCAGCAGCCTAGCGGGGGCCAACCAAGAGACCCAGTACTTC. Protein product: CASSLAGANQETQYF.

This chain uses TRBV5-1 with TRBJ1-1; 7 nucleotides agree with TRBD1. There are 14 residues in the CDR3. The V segment lost 0 bases and the J segment 1 base; nucleotides outside the gene matches: 0. The germline gives CDR1 SGHRS, CDR2 YFSETQ. CDR3 DNA: TGCGCCAGCAGCTTGGGGGACAGGAACACTGAAGCTTTCTTT. The encoded protein is CASSLGDRNTEAFF.

The chain links TRBV5-6 to TRBJ2-3; 8 bases are shared with TRBD2. Per the germline V gene, CDR1 is SGHDT and CDR2 is YYEEEE. J lost 3 bases, V lost 0 bases, and 9 bases had no gene match. The CDR3 is 17 amino acids. As DNA, the CDR3 is TGTGCCAGCAGCTTGGGAAGAGCCAGCGGGGGAACAGATACGCAGTATTTT. It encodes CASSLGRASGGTDTQYF.

The V gene is TRBV30, the J gene TRBJ1-2, with 9 bases that match TRBD1. The germline CDR1 and CDR2 sequences are GTSNPN and SVGIG (reference sequence). CDR3 length equals 12 residues. Trimming removed 5 bases from V and 7 bases from J; junction bases left unmatched: 5. The DNA of the CDR3 is TGTGCCTGGGGAGACAGGGGGATTGGCTACACCTTC. It translates to CAWGDRGIGYTF.

This clone showed up just once. The chain recombines TRBV5-1 with TRBJ2-1; 10 nucleotides match TRBD1. CDR1 SGHRS and CDR2 YFSETQ come from the germline V gene. The V gene end was trimmed by 5 bases and the J gene end by 6 bases; junction bases not matched to a gene: 8. CDR3 length equals 15 residues. As DNA, the CDR3 is TGCGCCAGCAGTTTGACAGGGGGCGCAGTCAATGAGCAGTTCTTC. Translating it yields CASSLTGGAVNEQFF. Supplemented by reference TRBV5-1 and TRBJ2-1, the full variable domain reads KAGVTQTPRYLIKTRGQQVTLSCSPISGHRSVSWYQQTPGQGLQFLFEYFSETQRNKGNFPGRFSGRQFSNSRSEMNVSTLELGDSALYLCASSLTGGAVNEQFFGPGTRLTVL.

In regard to this clone: An end of the junction differs from the germline gene, which may be a read error. V gene TRBV5-1 combines with J gene TRBJ1-2; 7 bases fit TRBD1. Germline loops: CDR1 SGHRS, CDR2 YFSETQ. The CDR3 spans 13 residues. CDR3 nucleotide sequence: TGCGCCAGCAGCCTATTAAAGGACAGGCGAAAGTCCTTC. Translated: CASSLLKDRRKSF.

The rearrangement uses TRBV2 and TRBJ1-1, with a weak D call TRBD1 (5 bases). Trimming removed 1 base at V and 1 base at J, with 10 bases between. This CDR3 contains 15 residues. CDR1 is SNHLY, CDR2 FYNNEI, per germline. The CDR3 DNA reads as TGTGCCAGCAGTGAAGGCACAGGCCCGAACACTGAAGCTTTCTTT. It specifies CASSEGTGPNTEAFF.

J is TRBJ1-2 and V is TRBV5-1; D is possibly TRBD1 (5 bases). The V and J ends lost 0 bases and 7 bases respectively, with 7 bases between them. CDR3 length: 12 amino acids. CDR1 SGHRS and CDR2 YFSETQ come from the germline V gene. This chain's CDR3 is CASSLEGVGYTF. The CDR3 coding sequence is TGCGCCAGCAGCTTGGAAGGGGTTGGCTACACCTTC.